This T cell receptor (beta chain) was obtained from a study of blood T cell repertoires in COVID-19. Looking at the study overall: Nucleic acid was either cDNA or gDNA, and it came from T cells, B-cell-depleted T cells, or PBMCs.

Participants were aged 18 to 89 years, lived in under 30 US areas, and enrolled virtually. Symptom resolution, clearance, or two negative PCRs marked donors in Cohort 3 as recovered. As originally analysed: It was from reference gene primer amplification that nucleated cell counts were estimated. The assay was immunoSEQ multiplex PCR, and TCRdb's table has in-frame clones only and misses some. The D gene and trimming were derived from the DNA, and the V and J assignments and clone size from that table. Of more than 250,000 clones in the sample, about 85% were seen once. Germline V gene lookup returns CDR1 GTSNPN and CDR2 SVGIG (reference sequence). The V segment lost 0 bases and the J segment 4 bases; nucleotides outside the gene matches: 4. The CDR3 spans 15 residues.

The TCR sequence derives from a woman in her thirties who had recovered from COVID-19. The sequenced sample consisted of PBMCs or T cells enriched from blood (not recorded which). The V call is TRBV30, the J call TRBJ1-2; 11 bases map to TRBD1. CDR3 DNA: TGTGCCTGGAGTGTAGTAGGGACAGGGGGCTATGGCTACACCTTC. This sequence encodes CAWSVVGTGGYGYTF.